This entry lists 18 T cell receptor beta chains sequenced from one sample in a study of blood T cell repertoires in COVID-19. The data were produced by immunoSEQ multiplex PCR, yet TCRdb's version contains in-frame clones alone and is incomplete. The table shows about 240,000 clones, with roughly 82% occurring only once. The sequencing sample was made of peripheral blood. All receptors come from an elderly man with acute or convalescent COVID-19.

V usage is TRBV27 and J usage is TRBJ1-6; D is unresolved. CDR1 and CDR2 from the germline V gene are MNHEY and SMNVEV (reference sequence). The CDR3 totals 15 residues. V lost 3 bases to trimming and J lost 9 bases, with 15 bases between them. Here the CDR3 DNA reads TGTGCCAGCAGTTTTTTCCTTCGATCGGGTTCACCCCTCCACTTT. Translating it yields CASSFFLRSGSPLHF.

The rearrangement links TRBV4-1 to TRBJ1-2, with 11 bases lining up with TRBD1. V dropped 7 bases and J dropped 8; count of bases not matched to a gene: 6. The germline V gene has CDR1 MGHRA and CDR2 YSYEKL. The CDR3 is 13 residues long. Here the CDR3 DNA reads TGCGCCAGCACGGGACAGGGGGTCTGGGGCTACACCTTC. Encoded protein: CASTGQGVWGYTF.

This rearrangement joins TRBV18 to TRBJ1-1, with 9 bases aligning to TRBD1. The J segment lost 4 bases and the V segment lost 4 bases, leaving 7 bases of the junction unmatched. The CDR3 is 15 residues long. CDR1 is KGHSH and CDR2 is LQKENI in the germline V gene. This CDR3 is CASSLSTGGSTEAFF. The CDR3 DNA reads as TGTGCCAGCTCACTCAGCACAGGGGGCAGCACTGAAGCTTTCTTT.

The V and J genes are TRBV10-3 and TRBJ1-1, with TRBD1 matching 7 bases. The germline V gene encodes CDR1 ENHRY and CDR2 SYGVKD. CDR3 length equals 14 residues. Losses at the gene ends were 3 bases for V and 4 bases for J; bases not matched to a gene: 5. Here the CDR3 DNA reads TGTGCCATCAGTGACAGAGGGGGCGGCACTGAAGCTTTCTTT. Amino acid sequence: CAISDRGGGTEAFF.

The chain carries TRBV28 and TRBJ1-1, with 7 bases identical to TRBD1. Germline V gives CDR1 MDHEN, CDR2 SYDVKM. V was clipped by 6 bases and J by 4 bases; unmatched bases: 11. The CDR3 spans 15 residues. Here the CDR3 reads CASSPLTGLGTEAFF. As DNA, the CDR3 is TGTGCCAGCAGCCCCTTGACAGGGCTTGGCACTGAAGCTTTCTTT.

CDR3 in amino acids: CASSPILAGITYEQYF. CDR3 bases: TGTGCCAGCAGCCCGATACTAGCGGGGATTACCTACGAGCAGTACTTC. V gene TRBV7-8 combines with J gene TRBJ2-7, with 10 nucleotides matching TRBD2. Unmatched junction bases numbered 9, after V lost 5 bases and J lost 2 bases. The CDR3 has 16 residues. Germline loops: CDR1 SGHVS, CDR2 FQNEAQ.

This clone was picked up one time. The chain is built from TRBV6-1 and TRBJ2-7, with D perhaps TRBD1 (5 bases). Germline-derived CDR1 and CDR2 are MNHNS and SASEGT. Trimming removed 2 bases from V and 2 bases from J, with 16 bases in between. There are 16 residues in the CDR3. CDR3: CASSETVQGNPYEQYF. The CDR3 DNA reads as TGTGCCAGCAGTGAAACAGTGCAGGGAAATCCCTACGAGCAGTACTTC.

This chain uses TRBV11-2 with TRBJ1-3; weak D call: TRBD1 (5 bases). This CDR3 spans 16 amino acids. Trimming stripped 5 bases from V and 0 bases from J, with 14 bases between. Germline CDR1 and CDR2: SGHAT and FQNNGV. The DNA of the CDR3 is TGTGCCAGCAGCCGAATTCAGGGAAGCTCTGGAAACACCATATATTTT. It translates to CASSRIQGSSGNTIYF. The complete variable domain, with remaining parts taken from reference TRBV11-2 and TRBJ1-3, reads EAGVAQSPRYKIIEKRQSVAFWCNPISGHATLYWYQQILGQGPKLLIQFQNNGVVDDSQLPKDRFSAERLKGVDSTLKIQPAKLEDSAVYLCASSRIQGSSGNTIYFGEGSWLTVV.

The V call is TRBV19, the J call TRBJ1-5; TRBD1 is a possible D gene (6 bases). The V end lost 1 base, the J end lost 5 bases, and 15 bases lay between the germline ends. The CDR3 extends over 16 amino acids. The germline CDR1 and CDR2 sequences are LNHDA and SQIVND (reference sequence). The CDR3 spells CASSIVGRGVDQPQHF. DNA for the CDR3: TGTGCCAGTAGTATAGTAGGCAGGGGTGTGGATCAGCCCCAGCATTTT. Based on the CDR3 plus reference TRBV19 and TRBJ1-5, the full variable domain is DGGITQSPKYLFRKEGQNVTLSCEQNLNHDAMYWYRQDPGQGLRLIYYSQIVNDFQKGDIAEGYSVSREKKESFPLTVTSAQKNPTAFYLCASSIVGRGVDQPQHFGDGTRLSIL.

This clone was seen a single time. This chain joins TRBV12-3 or TRBV12-4 and TRBJ2-7, with D perhaps TRBD2 (5 bases). CDR3 size: 13 residues. V gave up 8 bases and J gave up 2 bases, with 13 bases separating them. DNA for the CDR3: TGTGCCAGCGGAAAGGGAGTTCCCTACGAGCAGTACTTC. This gives the protein CASGKGVPYEQYF.

The V call is TRBV3-1 (or the pseudogene TRBV3-2), the J call TRBJ1-5; 8 nucleotides match TRBD1. The CDR3 contains 15 residues. Germline V CDR1 and CDR2: LGHDT, YNNKEL (reference sequence). The junction had 14 bases not matched to a gene; V was cut back by 8 bases and J by 8 bases. As DNA, the CDR3 is TGTGCCAGCGGACAGGGTCCCCACCTCGGGGAGCCCCAGCATTTT. It is translated as CASGQGPHLGEPQHF.

This rearrangement joins TRBV12-3 or TRBV12-4 to TRBJ1-2; TRBD1 might be the D (6 bases). V gave up 2 bases and J gave up 5 bases, with 9 bases separating them. The CDR3 has 13 residues. The CDR3 region has the DNA TGTGCCAGCAGTTTACGACAGGAGTATGGCTACACCTTC. This translates into CASSLRQEYGYTF.

This chain uses TRBV5-1 with TRBJ2-7, with TRBD1 matching over 12 bases. The germline CDR1 and CDR2 sequences are SGHRS and YFSETQ. CDR3 length: 17 amino acids. After removal of 5 bases from V and 3 bases from J, the junction contained 12 bases not matched to a gene. The CDR3, as DNA: TGCGCCAGCAGGTGGAAGGGACAGGGGGCGTTTGTCTACGAGCAGTACTTC. Its protein is CASRWKGQGAFVYEQYF.

The rearrangement joins TRBV4-2 to TRBJ2-1; 7 bases match TRBD2. Trimming removed 3 bases from V and 0 bases from J; junction bases left unmatched: 5. CDR3 length: 16 amino acids. Looked up from germline, CDR1 is LGHNA and CDR2 is YNFKEQ. CDR3 region: CASSHGRLASYNEQFF. CDR3 DNA: TGTGCCAGCAGCCATGGAAGACTAGCCTCCTACAATGAGCAGTTCTTC.

The rearrangement uses TRBV7-9 and TRBJ1-1; 7 bases agree with TRBD1. CDR1 is SEHNR, CDR2 FQNEAQ, per germline (reference sequence). The CDR3 loop spans 16 amino acids. Trimming took 5 bases from V and 1 from J; bases not matched to a gene: 10. This chain's CDR3 is CASSPTPGTANTEAFF. CDR3 DNA sequence: TGTGCCAGCAGCCCTACTCCTGGGACAGCGAACACTGAAGCTTTCTTT.

The chain couples TRBV12-3 or TRBV12-4 to TRBJ1-1; the D gene is possibly TRBD1 (5 bases). Trimming removed 6 bases at V and 1 base at J, with 9 bases between. This CDR3 contains 13 residues. The CDR3 protein is CASRMTANTEAFF. In nucleotides, the CDR3 is TGTGCCAGCAGGATGACAGCGAACACTGAAGCTTTCTTT.

V and J are TRBV19 and TRBJ1-1; TRBD1 agrees at 7 bases. V lost 4 bases to trimming and J lost 0 bases; unmatched junction nucleotides: 5. CDR3 length: 15 residues. CDR1 and CDR2 (germline): LNHDA, SQIVND (reference sequence). The CDR3 region is CASSTLTGMNTEAFF. In DNA, the CDR3 is TGTGCCAGTAGTACGTTGACAGGGATGAACACTGAAGCTTTCTTT.

The CDR3 region has the DNA TGTGCCAGCAGCTTAGTGGGACTAGCTCCCGAGCAGTACTTC. Translated, it gives CASSLVGLAPEQYF. V gene TRBV7-9 combines with J gene TRBJ2-7; TRBD2 matches at 9 bases. Germline lookup yields CDR1 SEHNR and CDR2 FQNEAQ (reference sequence). The CDR3 is 14 amino acids. Trimming at V came to 1 base and at J to 6 bases, leaving 4 bases not matched to a gene.